This TCR beta chain was documented in a study of response to subunit inactivated influenza vaccine. Study results and limitations: The authors proposed limited new T cell recruitment per seasonal influenza vaccination.

The germline CDR1 and CDR2 sequences are LGHNA and YSLEER. Trimming left V 0 bases short and J 0 bases short, with 12 bases between. CDR3 length: 17 amino acids. TCRdb fed the RT-PCR reads into MiXCR, producing one record per CDR3 protein. The sample lists about 650,000 distinct CDR3 sequences; less than 20% were seen once. For this clonotype: Its target is not known.

The sequencing here drew on PBMCs from blood, taken 11 to 12 days after vaccination. The chain has TRBV4-3 and TRBJ2-1, with D unclear. The TCR was taken from a man aged 45-65 years who received an inactivated influenza vaccine. The CDR3, as DNA: TGCGCCAGCAGCCAAGATCCACCGGCGAGCTCCTACAATGAGCAGTTCTTC. Amino acids: CASSQDPPASSYNEQFF.